These 23 T cell receptor beta chains were all obtained from the same sample, sequenced in a study of control samples from healthy donors and cancer patients. Method: immunoSEQ multiplex PCR; TCRdb's copy keeps in-frame clones and lacks some. The data contain approximately 69,000 clones, roughly nine tenths of them seen just once; the ten biggest clones take up about 6%. What was sequenced was PBMCs. The receptors derive from a man in his 60s with colorectal cancer.

This rearrangement joins TRBV19 to TRBJ2-7; 7 nucleotides agree with TRBD1. Germline trimming cut 4 bases from V and 7 bases from J; bases unmatched to any gene: 7. The CDR3 sequence is 13 residues long. In germline, CDR1 is LNHDA, CDR2 SQIVND (reference sequence). The DNA for the CDR3 is TGTGCCAGTAGTACCCCGACAGGGAATGAGCAGTACTTC. Translation gives CASSTPTGNEQYF.

The chain combines TRBV3-1 (or the pseudogene TRBV3-2) with TRBJ1-2; 7 bases line up with TRBD1. From germline, CDR1 is LGHDT and CDR2 YNNKEL (reference sequence). V shed 3 bases, J shed 4 bases, and the junction held 5 bases outside the gene matches. CDR3 length equals 14 residues. CDR3 loop: CASSQAGQIYGYTF. In DNA, the CDR3 is TGTGCCAGCAGCCAGGCGGGACAGATCTATGGCTACACCTTC.

This chain joins TRBV7-8 and TRBJ2-2; 7 nucleotides line up with TRBD1. After removal of 5 bases from V and 8 bases from J, the junction contained 8 bases not matched to a gene. CDR3 length: 14 amino acids. Per germline, CDR1 SGHVS and CDR2 FQNEAQ. The CDR3 spells CASSLGGGQGELFF. The CDR3 DNA sequence: TGTGCCAGCAGCCTAGGGGGCGGACAAGGGGAGCTGTTTTTT.

The chain uses TRBV6-5 and TRBJ1-5; D is unclear. CDR3 length: 13 residues. In germline, CDR1 is MNHEY, CDR2 SVGAGI. Trimming removed 4 bases at V and 2 bases at J, with 6 bases between. DNA of the CDR3: TGTGCCAGCAGTTTCGGGGGCAATCAGCCCCAGCATTTT. Translated: CASSFGGNQPQHF.

This chain links TRBV12-3 or TRBV12-4 with TRBJ2-7; D is possibly TRBD1 or TRBD2 (5 bases each). This CDR3 comprises 11 residues. Trimming took 7 bases from V and 6 from J, leaving 10 bases between them. CDR3 loop: CASTTRGEQYF. The CDR3 coding sequence is TGTGCCAGCACAACGAGGGGCGAGCAGTACTTC.

The chain joins TRBV7-2 to TRBJ1-2; TRBD1 matches 10 bases. This CDR3 region has 15 residues. Looked up from germline, CDR1 is SGHTA and CDR2 is FQGNSA. J was trimmed by 1 base and V by 3 bases; bases with no gene match: 2. CDR3 in DNA: TGTGCCAGCAGCTTTGGACAGGGGGATAACTATGGCTACACCTTC. This translates into CASSFGQGDNYGYTF. The whole variable domain, remainder taken from reference TRBV7-2 and TRBJ1-2, is GAGVSQSPSNKVTEKGKDVELRCDPISGHTALYWYRQSLGQGLEFLIYFQGNSAPDKSGLPSDRFSAERTGGSVSTLTIQRTQQEDSAVYLCASSFGQGDNYGYTFGSGTRLTVV.

The V gene is TRBV14, the J gene TRBJ1-2; TRBD1 is a possible D gene (6 bases). V lost 0 bases to trimming and J lost 4 bases, with 15 bases between them. The CDR3 has 16 amino acids. Germline V gene data show CDR1 as SGHDN and CDR2 as FVKESK. CDR3 coding DNA: TGTGCCAGCAGCCAAGATATGCAGGGGTCAGCCTATGGCTACACCTTC. Protein sequence: CASSQDMQGSAYGYTF. Together with reference TRBV14 and TRBJ1-2, the CDR3 gives the full variable domain: EAGVTQFPSHSVIEKGQTVTLRCDPISGHDNLYWYRRVMGKEIKFLLHFVKESKQDESGMPNNRFLAERTGGTYSTLKVQPAELEDSGVYFCASSQDMQGSAYGYTFGSGTRLTVV.

This chain joins TRBV15 and TRBJ2-2, with D unresolved. CDR1 is LNHNV, CDR2 YYDKDF, per germline (reference sequence). The CDR3 has 15 amino acids. Trimming cost V 0 bases and J 0 bases, with 5 bases left between them. CDR3 nucleotides: TGTGCCACCAGCAGAGATATCGCGAACACCGGGGAGCTGTTTTTT. It encodes CATSRDIANTGELFF. Supplemented by reference TRBV15 and TRBJ2-2, the full variable domain reads DAMVIQNPRYQVTQFGKPVTLSCSQTLNHNVMYWYQQKSSQAPKLLFHYYDKDFNNEADTPDNFQSRRPNTSFCFLDIRSPGLGDTAMYLCATSRDIANTGELFFGEGSRLTVL.

The V call is TRBV27, the J call TRBJ2-7; TRBD1 aligns across 8 bases. Trimming cost V 0 bases and J 3 bases; bases outside gene matches: 4. The CDR3 spans 15 residues. Germline V gene sequence: CDR1 MNHEY, CDR2 SMNVEV (reference sequence). The CDR3 DNA reads TGTGCCAGCAGTTTATCGAGGACAGGGCTCTACGAGCAGTACTTC. It specifies CASSLSRTGLYEQYF.

V gene TRBV20-1 combines with J gene TRBJ2-7, with D unresolved. Germline V lookup: CDR1 DFQATT, CDR2 SNEGSKA (reference sequence). This CDR3 region has 11 residues. The CDR3 region is CSLDGTYEQYF. The DNA for the CDR3 is TGCAGCCTGGACGGCACCTACGAGCAGTACTTC.

The chain joins TRBV28 to TRBJ2-7, with 11 bases fitting TRBD2. V shed 3 bases and J 6 bases; nucleotides not matched to a gene: 1. CDR1 is MDHEN and CDR2 is SYDVKM in the germline V gene. This CDR3 has 13 residues. The CDR3: CASSLTSGTEQYF. Here the CDR3 DNA reads TGTGCCAGCAGTTTGACTAGCGGGACCGAGCAGTACTTC.

V usage is TRBV28 and J usage is TRBJ2-7, with 11 positions matching TRBD1. CDR3 length: 16 residues. Germline-derived CDR1 and CDR2 are MDHEN and SYDVKM. Trimming at V came to 5 bases and at J to 7 bases, leaving 13 bases not matched to a gene. The CDR3 here is CASSLFPGQGAREQYF. The CDR3 DNA follows: TGTGCCAGCAGTCTATTTCCCGGACAGGGGGCGAGGGAGCAGTACTTC.

The V call is TRBV24-1, the J call TRBJ2-4, with 8 positions matching TRBD1. The CDR3 length is 12 residues. V gave up 9 bases and J gave up 6 bases; unmatched junction bases: 3. Per germline, CDR1 KGHDR and CDR2 SFDVKD. In DNA, the CDR3 is TGTGCCACCGACGACAGGGGAAACATTCAGTACTTC. Translation: CATDDRGNIQYF.

This clone showed up just once. CDR3 nucleotide sequence: TGTGCCAGCAGCTGTCGGGGGGAGATCCAAGAGACCCAGTACTTC. The encoded protein is CASSCRGEIQETQYF. This rearrangement joins TRBV7-7 to TRBJ2-5, with 7 nucleotides matching TRBD2. This CDR3 is 15 amino acids long. The V gene end was trimmed by 4 bases and the J gene end by 1 base; junction bases not matched to a gene: 6. Germline V gives CDR1 SSHAT, CDR2 FNYEAQ (reference sequence).

The chain carries TRBV29-1 and TRBJ1-2; D possibly corresponds to TRBD1 (5 bases). V shed 6 bases and J shed 5 bases, with 10 bases lying between them. This CDR3 is 11 amino acids long. The germline V gene encodes CDR1 SQVTM and CDR2 ANQGSEA. The DNA of the CDR3 is TGCAGCGTCGGGACCGTTTATGGCTACACCTTC. This gives the protein CSVGTVYGYTF.

This chain joins TRBV6-5 and TRBJ1-5; TRBD1 might be the D (6 bases). The CDR3 loop spans 13 amino acids. In germline, CDR1 is MNHEY, CDR2 SVGAGI. The ends were cut back, 6 bases at V and 5 bases at J, with 11 bases in the middle. The CDR3 nucleotides are TGTGCCAGCAGACCTACAGGGCATCAGCCCCAGCATTTT. Amino acid sequence: CASRPTGHQPQHF.

V and J are TRBV19 and TRBJ2-2, with TRBD1 matching over 7 bases. CDR3 length equals 14 residues. Trimming took 6 bases from V and 6 from J; bases not matched to a gene: 7. Germline V gives CDR1 LNHDA, CDR2 SQIVND (reference sequence). CDR3 amino acids: CASRGQAPPGELFF. CDR3 sequence (DNA): TGTGCCAGTAGAGGACAGGCTCCGCCCGGGGAGCTGTTTTTT.

The V and J genes are TRBV10-1 and TRBJ2-2; D gene unclear. Per the germline V gene, CDR1 is WNHNN and CDR2 is SYGVQD (reference sequence). Trimming shortened V by 4 bases and J by 6 bases, and 9 bases separated the two germline ends. CDR3 length: 13 amino acids. The CDR3: CASSGTVPGELFF. The CDR3 bases are TGCGCCAGCAGTGGGACGGTTCCCGGGGAGCTGTTTTTT.

The chain uses TRBV5-5 and TRBJ2-7; possible D gene TRBD1, 5 bases. Per the germline V gene, CDR1 is SGHKS and CDR2 is YYEKEE (reference sequence). Between the trimmed V and J ends, which lost 4 bases and 3 bases, there was a span of 11 bases. The CDR3 is 13 residues long. The CDR3 protein is CASSTDSYYEQYF. CDR3 DNA: TGTGCCAGCAGCACAGACAGTTACTACGAGCAGTACTTC. Combining the CDR3 with reference TRBV5-5 and TRBJ2-7 gives the whole variable domain DAGVTQSPTHLIKTRGQQVTLRCSPISGHKSVSWYQQVLGQGPQFIFQYYEKEERGRGNFPDRFSARQFPNYSSELNVNALLLGDSALYLCASSTDSYYEQYFGPGTRLTVT.

V and J are TRBV29-1 and TRBJ1-1; D remains unclear. CDR1 is SQVTM and CDR2 is ANQGSEA in the germline V gene. Between the trimmed V and J ends, which lost 4 bases and 1 base, there was a span of 4 bases. This CDR3 is built from 11 residues. The CDR3 protein is CSVARNTEAFF. The CDR3 coding sequence is TGCAGCGTTGCCCGGAACACTGAAGCTTTCTTT.

The rearrangement joins TRBV27 to TRBJ1-2; the D gene is possibly TRBD1 (6 bases). CDR3 size: 15 residues. The ends were cut back, 0 bases at V and 4 bases at J, with 12 bases in the middle. Germline V gives CDR1 MNHEY, CDR2 SMNVEV (reference sequence). CDR3: CASSLSRTAPYGYTF. In nucleotides, the CDR3 is TGTGCCAGCAGTTTATCGAGGACAGCTCCCTATGGCTACACCTTC.

The chain carries TRBV4-2 and TRBJ1-4; no clear D. The CDR3 totals 15 residues. Trimming removed 1 base at V and 7 bases at J, with 13 bases between. Germline V gene data show CDR1 as LGHNA and CDR2 as YNFKEQ. The chain's CDR3 is CASSQASVQTEKLFF. CDR3 sequence (DNA): TGTGCCAGCAGCCAAGCCTCAGTTCAGACTGAAAAACTGTTTTTT.

This chain joins TRBV2 and TRBJ1-2; D may be TRBD1 (6 bases). Germline V gives CDR1 SNHLY, CDR2 FYNNEI. The CDR3 runs 14 residues. With 3 bases removed from V and 0 bases from J, the gap between germline ends came to 8 bases. CDR3 in DNA: TGTGCCAGCAGTGACAGGGGAGCTAACTATGGCTACACCTTC. Its protein product is CASSDRGANYGYTF.